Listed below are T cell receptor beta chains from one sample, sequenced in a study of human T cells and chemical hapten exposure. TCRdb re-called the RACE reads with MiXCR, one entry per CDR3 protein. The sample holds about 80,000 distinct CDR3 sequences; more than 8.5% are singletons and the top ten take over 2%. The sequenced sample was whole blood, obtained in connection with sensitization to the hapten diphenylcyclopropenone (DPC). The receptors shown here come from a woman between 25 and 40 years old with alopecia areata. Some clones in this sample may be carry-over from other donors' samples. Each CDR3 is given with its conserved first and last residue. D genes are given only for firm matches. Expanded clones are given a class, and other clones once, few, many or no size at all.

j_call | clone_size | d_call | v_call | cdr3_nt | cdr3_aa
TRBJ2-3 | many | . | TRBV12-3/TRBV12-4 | TGTGCCAGCAGATTTAAGTTATCGGAGGATACGCAGTATTTT | CASRFKLSEDTQYF
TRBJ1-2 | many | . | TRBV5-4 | TGTGCCAGCAGCTTTCAGACAGAGGGGACGAGGGGCTACACCTTC | CASSFQTEGTRGYTF
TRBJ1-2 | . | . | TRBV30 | TGTGCCTGGACGGGGGCGTATGGCTACACCTTC | CAWTGAYGYTF
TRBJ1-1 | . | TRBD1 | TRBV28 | TGTGCCAGTACGGGACAGGTGAACACTGAAGCTTTCTTT | CASTGQVNTEAFF
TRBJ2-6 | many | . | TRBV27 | TGTGCCAGCTACCCAGGATTCTCTGGGGCCAACGTCCTGACTTTC | CASYPGFSGANVLTF
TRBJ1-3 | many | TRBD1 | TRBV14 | TGTGCCAGCAGCAAAGACAGGGTGTCCGGAAACACCATATATTTT | CASSKDRVSGNTIYF
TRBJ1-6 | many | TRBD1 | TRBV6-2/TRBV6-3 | TGTGCCAGCAGTAACCCGGGACAGCCTAATTCACCCCTCCACTTT | CASSNPGQPNSPLHF
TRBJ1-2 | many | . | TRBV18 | TGTGCCAGCTCACCGGACCCGCTTTTGGACTACACCTTC | CASSPDPLLDYTF
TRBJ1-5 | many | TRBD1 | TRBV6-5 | TGTGCCAGCAGCCGCGGACAGGTGGGCAATCAGCCCCAGCATTTT | CASSRGQVGNQPQHF
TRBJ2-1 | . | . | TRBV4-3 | TGCGCCAGCAGCCAAGATGGAGGGTCCGGTGAGCAGTTCTTC | CASSQDGGSGEQFF
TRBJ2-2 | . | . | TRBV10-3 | TGTGCCACACGGCGCCTAGAGAACACCGGGGAGCTGTTTTTT | CATRRLENTGELFF
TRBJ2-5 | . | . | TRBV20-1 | TGCAGTGCCTCGGCCATGATGCCCGAAGAGACCCAGTACTTC | CSASAMMPEETQYF
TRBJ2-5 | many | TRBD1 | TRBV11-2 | TGTGCCAGCAGCTCTCAGGGGGCCGGTGAATTAGCCCAGTACTTC | CASSSQGAGELAQYF
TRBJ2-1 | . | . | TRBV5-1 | TGCGCCAGCTGGGGGCTGGGACGGAATGAGCAGTTCTTC | CASWGLGRNEQFF
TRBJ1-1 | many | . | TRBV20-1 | TGCAGTGCAACACCTGGGGGGAATACTGAAGCTTTCTTT | CSATPGGNTEAFF
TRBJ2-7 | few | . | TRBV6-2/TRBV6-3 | TGTGCCAGCAGTTACTCCGCAGCCTCCTACGAGCAGTACTTC | CASSYSAASYEQYF
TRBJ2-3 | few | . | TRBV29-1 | TGCAGCGTCCGGACAGCAGCCGATACGCAGTATTTT | CSVRTAADTQYF
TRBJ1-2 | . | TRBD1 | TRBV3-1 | TGTGCCAGCAGCCACTCCGGGACAGATGGCTACACCTTC | CASSHSGTDGYTF
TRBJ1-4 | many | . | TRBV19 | TGTGCCAGTAGTATACAGGGAGGTAATGAAAAACTGTTTTTT | CASSIQGGNEKLFF
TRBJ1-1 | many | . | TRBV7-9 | TGTGCCAGCAGCTCCCCCTCGGCAGATCCGAACACTGAAGCTTTCTTT | CASSSPSADPNTEAFF
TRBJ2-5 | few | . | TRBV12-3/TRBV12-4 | TGTGCCAGCATCAGACACGGACAAGAGACCCAGTACTTC | CASIRHGQETQYF
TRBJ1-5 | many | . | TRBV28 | TGTGCCAGCAGTTTATTTATCGGACAGATGAGCAATCAGCCCCAGCATTTT | CASSLFIGQMSNQPQHF
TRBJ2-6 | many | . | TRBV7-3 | TGTGCCAGCAGCTTAAGGGGATATGGGTCAGGGGCCAACGTCCTGACTTTC | CASSLRGYGSGANVLTF
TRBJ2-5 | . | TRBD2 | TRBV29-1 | TGCAGCGTTCAAGCGGGGGGCAGAGAGACCCAGTACTTC | CSVQAGGRETQYF
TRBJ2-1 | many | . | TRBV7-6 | TGTGCCAGCAGCTTAGCGTACACTGAGCAGTTCTTC | CASSLAYTEQFF
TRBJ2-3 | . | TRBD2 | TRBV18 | TGTGCCAGCTCACCTTCCACTAGCGGGGGCACAGATACGCAGTATTTT | CASSPSTSGGTDTQYF
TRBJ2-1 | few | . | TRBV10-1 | TGCGCCAGCAGTGACTATACCCTGGGGGACAATGAGCAGTTCTTC | CASSDYTLGDNEQFF
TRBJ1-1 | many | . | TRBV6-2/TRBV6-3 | TGTGCCAGCACCTTAGGACCCCCCGTCGGAGCTTTCTTT | CASTLGPPVGAFF
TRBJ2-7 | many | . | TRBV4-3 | TGCGCCAGCAGCCCTAACCGGGCTTTCCCCTACGAGCAGTACTTC | CASSPNRAFPYEQYF
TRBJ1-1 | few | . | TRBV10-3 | TGTGCCATCAGTGCAGCAGGGGAGCTCTGGGGGACTGAAGCTTTCTTT | CAISAAGELWGTEAFF
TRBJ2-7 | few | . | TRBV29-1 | TGCAGCGTTGTCCGGTCGGGAACCTACGAGCAGTACTTC | CSVVRSGTYEQYF
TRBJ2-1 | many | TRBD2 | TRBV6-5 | TGTGCCAGCAGTTACTCGAAACGGGGGGGCTCCTACAATGAGCAGTTCTTC | CASSYSKRGGSYNEQFF
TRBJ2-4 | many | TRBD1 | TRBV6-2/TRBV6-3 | TGTGCCAGCAGCTGGGTCGGACAGGCGACATCCGTAGCCAAAAACATTCAGTACTTC | CASSWVGQATSVAKNIQYF
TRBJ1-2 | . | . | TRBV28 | TGTGCCAGCAGTTTAATGAGCTATGGCTACACCTTC | CASSLMSYGYTF
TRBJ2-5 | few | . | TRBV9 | TGTGCCAGCAGCGTACGGTTCGAGGGCAGAGAGACCCAGTACTTC | CASSVRFEGRETQYF
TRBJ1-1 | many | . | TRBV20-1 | TGCAGTGCTGGGGGAGGGAGCCCCATGAACACTGAAGCTTTCTTT | CSAGGGSPMNTEAFF
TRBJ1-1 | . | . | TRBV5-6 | TGTGCCAGCAGCTTCCAGAACACTGAAGCTTTCTTT | CASSFQNTEAFF
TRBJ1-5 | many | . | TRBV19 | TGTGCCAGTAGTATAGCTAGGGGACGCGGCAATCAGCCCCAGCATTTT | CASSIARGRGNQPQHF
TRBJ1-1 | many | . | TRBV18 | TGTGCCAGCTCACCTGAAGGGGCGGGCACTGAAGCTTTCTTT | CASSPEGAGTEAFF
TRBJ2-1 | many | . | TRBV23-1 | TGCGCCAGCAGTATCCGACCTTGCAGCTCCTACAATGAGCAGTTCTTC | CASSIRPCSSYNEQFF
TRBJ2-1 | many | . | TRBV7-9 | TGTGCCAGCAGCTTAGCAGGGAGGAATGAGCAGTTCTTC | CASSLAGRNEQFF
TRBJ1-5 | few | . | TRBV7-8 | TGTGCCAGCAGCCAAGGCATCAATCAGCCCCAGCATTTT | CASSQGINQPQHF